This passage covers 21 T cell receptor beta chains from one sample sequenced in a study of cytomegalovirus exposure and HLA in healthy donors. Primers for the PCR totalled 60 Vbeta and 13 Jbeta. Generated by immunoSEQ multiplex PCR, the TCRdb table keeps only in-frame clones and is missing some. This table holds 85,000 to 100,000 clones, about three quarters found once. The sequencing sample was made of PBMCs. All receptors derive from a human donor in good health.

The chain combines TRBV7-9 with TRBJ2-5, with TRBD2 matching over 8 bases. Trimming took 5 bases from V and 5 from J; bases not matched to a gene: 4. Germline V gives CDR1 SEHNR, CDR2 FQNEAQ (reference sequence). The CDR3 has 13 amino acids. The CDR3: CASSQTSEETQYF. In DNA form, the CDR3 reads TGTGCCAGCAGCCAGACTAGCGAGGAGACCCAGTACTTC.

The chain couples TRBV18 to TRBJ1-1; D remains unclear. Germline-derived CDR1 and CDR2 are KGHSH and LQKENI. The CDR3 spans 13 residues. V shed 3 bases and J shed 0 bases, with 5 bases lying between them. CDR3 nucleotides: TGTGCCAGCTCACCTAATATGAACACTGAAGCTTTCTTT. Its translation: CASSPNMNTEAFF. Full variable domain (rest looked up from reference TRBV18 and TRBJ1-1): NAGVMQNPRHLVRRRGQEARLRCSPMKGHSHVYWYRQLPEEGLKFMVYLQKENIIDESGMPKERFSAEFPKEGPSILRIQQVVRGDSAAYFCASSPNMNTEAFFGQGTRLTVV.

V usage is TRBV5-1 and J usage is TRBJ1-1; D ambiguous. The CDR3 has 13 residues. The V end was cut by 7 bases, the J end by 1 base, with 11 bases between. The germline V gene encodes CDR1 SGHRS and CDR2 YFSETQ. DNA for the CDR3: TGCGCCAGCGGGAGGGTACCGAACACTGAAGCTTTCTTT. Amino acid sequence: CASGRVPNTEAFF.

This sequence joins TRBV11-2 and TRBJ2-1; the D is unclear. Trimming pared 4 bases from V and 8 bases from J, leaving 6 bases between. Germline V lookup: CDR1 SGHAT, CDR2 FQNNGV. The CDR3 covers 11 residues. CDR3 loop: CASSYSHEQFF. CDR3 in DNA: TGTGCCAGCAGCTACAGCCATGAGCAGTTCTTC. Full variable domain (outside the CDR3, taken from reference TRBV11-2 and TRBJ2-1): EAGVAQSPRYKIIEKRQSVAFWCNPISGHATLYWYQQILGQGPKLLIQFQNNGVVDDSQLPKDRFSAERLKGVDSTLKIQPAKLEDSAVYLCASSYSHEQFFGPGTRLTVL.

Here the CDR3 reads CASSYATDRYTEAFF. The CDR3 DNA reads TGTGCCAGCAGTTACGCAACCGACAGGTACACTGAAGCTTTCTTT. This chain joins TRBV6-5 and TRBJ1-1, with D possibly TRBD1 on 6 matching bases. Looked up from germline, CDR1 is MNHEY and CDR2 is SVGAGI. The V end was cut by 2 bases, the J end by 3 bases, with 13 bases between. CDR3 size: 15 residues.

V is TRBV30 and J is TRBJ2-1; TRBD2 might be the D (6 bases). This CDR3 is 11 amino acids long. V was pared by 4 bases and J by 7 bases, with 8 bases between. Germline CDR1 and CDR2: GTSNPN and SVGIG (reference sequence). CDR3 sequence (DNA): TGTGCCTGGAACGGGAGAAATGAGCAGTTCTTC. Its protein product is CAWNGRNEQFF.

This sequence joins TRBV6-6 and TRBJ1-1, with 8 bases that match TRBD1. The germline CDR1 and CDR2 sequences are MNHNY and SVGAGI (reference sequence). This CDR3 spans 15 amino acids. The junction had 9 bases not matched to a gene; V was cut back by 5 bases and J by 4 bases. The CDR3 nucleotides are TGTGCCAGCAGTCGGAGGACAGGGCCGGGCACTGAAGCTTTCTTT. The encoded protein is CASSRRTGPGTEAFF.

This clone was seen a handful of times. The chain is built from TRBV7-9 and TRBJ1-1; TRBD1 might be the D (5 bases). V gave up 2 bases and J gave up 5 bases, with 9 bases separating them. Germline assignment: CDR1 SEHNR and CDR2 FQNEAQ (reference sequence). The CDR3 is 13 amino acids. Here the CDR3 DNA reads TGTGCCAGCAGCTTACTGCAGGGAACTGAAGCTTTCTTT. Protein: CASSLLQGTEAFF.

This rearrangement joins TRBV10-2 to TRBJ2-7, with D possibly TRBD1 on 6 matching bases. Germline V gene sequence: CDR1 WSHSY, CDR2 SAAADI. The V end lost 2 bases, the J end lost 1 base, and 12 bases lay between the germline ends. CDR3 length: 15 residues. CDR3 sequence (DNA): TGCGCCAGCAGTGAGAACAGGGACGGTTCCTACGAGCAGTACTTC. This sequence encodes CASSENRDGSYEQYF.

V and J are TRBV29-1 and TRBJ1-1; D not certain. CDR3 length: 12 residues. Germline V CDR1 and CDR2: SQVTM, ANQGSEA. The germline V and J ends were trimmed by 7 bases and 0 bases, with 9 bases remaining between them. The CDR3 DNA is TGCAGCGGCCTGGCCGTGAACACTGAAGCTTTCTTT. This gives the protein CSGLAVNTEAFF. The variable domain in full, completed from reference TRBV29-1 and TRBJ1-1, reads SAVISQKPSRDICQRGTSLTIQCQVDSQVTMMFWYRQQPGQSLTLIATANQGSEATYESGFVIDKFPISRPNLTFSTLTVSNMSPEDSSIYLCSGLAVNTEAFFGQGTRLTVV.

The rearrangement joins TRBV6-6 to TRBJ1-3, with TRBD1 as a possible D gene (6 bases). The CDR3 is 13 residues long. V lost 11 bases and J lost 2, with 13 bases in between. In germline, CDR1 is MNHNY, CDR2 SVGAGI (reference sequence). CDR3 sequence (DNA): TGTGCCGTCTCCCAGGGGACTGGAAACACCATATATTTT. This sequence encodes CAVSQGTGNTIYF.

The rearrangement uses TRBV2 and TRBJ1-6; D remains ambiguous. Deletions cut 8 bases from V and 4 bases from J, with 9 bases between. Looked up from germline, CDR1 is SNHLY and CDR2 is FYNNEI. This CDR3 has 13 amino acids. The CDR3 nucleotides read TGTGCCAGCGGGCGGGGATATAATTCACCCCTCCACTTT. This sequence encodes CASGRGYNSPLHF.

The chain employs TRBV7-6 and TRBJ2-1; 12 bases align to TRBD2. V lost 1 base and J lost 4; bases outside the gene matches: 2. CDR1 SGHVS and CDR2 FNYEAQ come from the germline V gene. The CDR3 loop spans 16 amino acids. In DNA form, the CDR3 reads TGTGCCAGCAGCTTAGTTCTAGCGGGGGGGTACAATGAGCAGTTCTTC. Translated: CASSLVLAGGYNEQFF.

The gene calls are TRBV6-5 and TRBJ2-1, with 14 nucleotides matching TRBD2. There are 14 residues in the CDR3. The J segment lost 12 bases and the V segment lost 6 bases, leaving 7 bases of the junction unmatched. Looked up from germline, CDR1 is MNHEY and CDR2 is SVGAGI. As DNA, the CDR3 is TGTGCCAGCAGAGCGGGACTAGCGGGAGAATGGCAGTTCTTC. Residues: CASRAGLAGEWQFF.

The chain uses TRBV7-8 and TRBJ1-5, with no clear D. Germline CDR1 and CDR2: SGHVS and FQNEAQ. V dropped 5 bases and J dropped 6 bases, with 17 bases sitting between them. The CDR3 consists of 15 residues. CDR3 sequence reads: CASSPLGIPGQPQHF. CDR3 in DNA: TGTGCCAGCAGCCCCCTCGGGATTCCGGGTCAGCCCCAGCATTTT.

This clone came up once. The chain joins TRBV5-6 to TRBJ1-2; 11 nucleotides line up with TRBD1. Unmatched junction bases numbered 3, after V lost 1 base and J lost 4 bases. CDR3 length: 15 amino acids. Germline V gives CDR1 SGHDT, CDR2 YYEEEE. DNA of the CDR3: TGTGCCAGCAGCTTGTGGGGACAGGGGGGCTATGGCTACACCTTC. Its protein product is CASSLWGQGGYGYTF.

The chain recombines TRBV27 with TRBJ1-1; TRBD1 might be the D (5 bases). Trimming shortened V by 4 bases and J by 8 bases, and 23 bases separated the two germline ends. CDR3 length equals 16 residues. Germline V CDR1 and CDR2: MNHEY, SMNVEV (reference sequence). The CDR3 sequence is CASSSAPGGTSREAFF. CDR3 sequence (DNA): TGTGCCAGCAGTTCCGCCCCCGGGGGGACCTCAAGAGAAGCTTTCTTT.

V is TRBV15 and J is TRBJ1-1; D remains ambiguous. Germline loops: CDR1 LNHNV, CDR2 YYDKDF (reference sequence). V was shortened by 1 base and J by 7 bases, with 16 bases between the two germline ends. This CDR3 comprises 15 residues. Here the CDR3 DNA reads TGTGCCACCAGCAGAGCCCGGCCCTCGGGGTGTGAAGCTTTCTTT. Translated: CATSRARPSGCEAFF. The full variable domain, completed using reference TRBV15 and TRBJ1-1, is DAMVIQNPRYQVTQFGKPVTLSCSQTLNHNVMYWYQQKSSQAPKLLFHYYDKDFNNEADTPDNFQSRRPNTSFCFLDIRSPGLGDTAMYLCATSRARPSGCEAFFGQGTRLTVV.

This clone was recorded a few times. The chain couples TRBV5-1 to TRBJ1-1; TRBD1 might be the D (6 bases). V gave up 2 bases and J gave up 0 bases, with 8 bases separating them. The CDR3 contains 14 residues. Germline V CDR1 and CDR2: SGHRS, YFSETQ. CDR3 sequence (DNA): TGCGCCAGCAGCTTCGGACAGTTGAACACTGAAGCTTTCTTT. Protein: CASSFGQLNTEAFF.

The chain is built from TRBV5-1 and TRBJ2-5, with 10 bases that match TRBD2. The germline V gene has CDR1 SGHRS and CDR2 YFSETQ. The CDR3 runs 15 residues. With V trimmed by 4 bases and J by 1 base, 4 bases remained unmatched. This CDR3 reads CASSRSSGGQETQYF. As DNA, the CDR3 is TGCGCCAGCAGCCGATCTAGCGGGGGCCAAGAGACCCAGTACTTC.

This clone was seen just once. This sequence joins TRBV5-1 and TRBJ2-1, with 7 bases aligning to TRBD2. Trimming cost V 1 base and J 5 bases; bases outside gene matches: 3. Germline V gene lookup returns CDR1 SGHRS and CDR2 YFSETQ. The CDR3 has 14 residues. Written as DNA, the CDR3 is TGCGCCAGCAGCTTGCAAGCGGGGCACAATGAGCAGTTCTTC. Its protein product is CASSLQAGHNEQFF.